This TCR beta chain was captured by sequencing in a study of T cell clones after liver transplantation. Here immunoSEQ multiplex PCR was the method, and the copy in TCRdb shows in-frame clones only, minus some. Of 98,000 or so clones in the sample, around 86% were seen once. The clonotype was recovered from a human donor who received a liver transplant. This specimen was CD4+ T cells from blood, taken before liver transplant.

CDR3 coding DNA: TGTGCCAGCTCACAGAGGGAAAAGACTGAAGCTTTCTTT. Translated: CASSQREKTEAFF. J is TRBJ1-1 and V is TRBV18; D not certain. From germline, CDR1 is KGHSH and CDR2 LQKENI. The ends were cut back, 4 bases at V and 5 bases at J, with 11 bases in the middle. This CDR3 spans 13 amino acids.